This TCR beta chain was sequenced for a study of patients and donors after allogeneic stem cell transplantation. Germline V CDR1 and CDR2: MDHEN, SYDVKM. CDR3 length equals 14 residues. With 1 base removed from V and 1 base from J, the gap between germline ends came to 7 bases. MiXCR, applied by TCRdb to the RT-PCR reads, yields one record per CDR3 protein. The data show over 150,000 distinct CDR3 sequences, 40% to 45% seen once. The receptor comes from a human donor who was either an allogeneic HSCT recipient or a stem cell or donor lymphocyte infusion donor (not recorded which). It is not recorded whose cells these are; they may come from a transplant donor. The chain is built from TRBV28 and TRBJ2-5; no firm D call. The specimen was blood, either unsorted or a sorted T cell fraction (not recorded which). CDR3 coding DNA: TGTGCCAGCAGTTTATTCGCGGTCCAAGAGACCCAGTACTTC. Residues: CASSLFAVQETQYF.